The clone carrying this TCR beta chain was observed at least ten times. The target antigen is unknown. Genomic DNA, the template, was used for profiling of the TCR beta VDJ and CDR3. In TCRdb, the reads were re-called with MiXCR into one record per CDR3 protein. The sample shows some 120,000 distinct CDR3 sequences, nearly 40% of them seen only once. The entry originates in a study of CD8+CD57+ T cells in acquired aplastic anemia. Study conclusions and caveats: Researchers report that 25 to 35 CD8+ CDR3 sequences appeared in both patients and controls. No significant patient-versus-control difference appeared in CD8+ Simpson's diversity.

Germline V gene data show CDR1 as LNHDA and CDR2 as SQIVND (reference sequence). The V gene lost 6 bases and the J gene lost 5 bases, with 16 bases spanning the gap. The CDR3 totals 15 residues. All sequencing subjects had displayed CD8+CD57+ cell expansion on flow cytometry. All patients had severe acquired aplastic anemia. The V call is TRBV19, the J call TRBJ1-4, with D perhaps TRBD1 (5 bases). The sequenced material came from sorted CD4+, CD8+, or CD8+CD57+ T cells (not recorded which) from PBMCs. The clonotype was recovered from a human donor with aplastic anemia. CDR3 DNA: TGTGCCAGTAGCCCGGCGCGGGGACCGAATGAAAAACTGTTTTTT. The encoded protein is CASSPARGPNEKLFF. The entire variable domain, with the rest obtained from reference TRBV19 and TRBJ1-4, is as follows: DGGITQSPKYLFRKEGQNVTLSCEQNLNHDAMYWYRQDPGQGLRLIYYSQIVNDFQKGDIAEGYSVSREKKESFPLTVTSAQKNPTAFYLCASSPARGPNEKLFFGSGTQLSVL.